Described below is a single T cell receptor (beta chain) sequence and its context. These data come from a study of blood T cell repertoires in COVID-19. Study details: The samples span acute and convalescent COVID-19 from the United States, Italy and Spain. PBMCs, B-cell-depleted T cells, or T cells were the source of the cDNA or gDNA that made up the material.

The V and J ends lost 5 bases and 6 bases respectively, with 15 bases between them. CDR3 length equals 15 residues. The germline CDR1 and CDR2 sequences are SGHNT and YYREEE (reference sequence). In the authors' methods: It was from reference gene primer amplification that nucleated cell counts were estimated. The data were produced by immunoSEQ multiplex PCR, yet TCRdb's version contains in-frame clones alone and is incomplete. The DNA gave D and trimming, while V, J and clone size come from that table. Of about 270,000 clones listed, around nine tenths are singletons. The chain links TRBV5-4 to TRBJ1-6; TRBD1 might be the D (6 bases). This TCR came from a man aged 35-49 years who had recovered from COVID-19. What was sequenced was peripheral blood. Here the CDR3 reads CASRRQVAGNSPLHF. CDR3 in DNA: TGTGCCAGCAGACGACAGGTCGCCGGTAATTCACCCCTCCACTTT.